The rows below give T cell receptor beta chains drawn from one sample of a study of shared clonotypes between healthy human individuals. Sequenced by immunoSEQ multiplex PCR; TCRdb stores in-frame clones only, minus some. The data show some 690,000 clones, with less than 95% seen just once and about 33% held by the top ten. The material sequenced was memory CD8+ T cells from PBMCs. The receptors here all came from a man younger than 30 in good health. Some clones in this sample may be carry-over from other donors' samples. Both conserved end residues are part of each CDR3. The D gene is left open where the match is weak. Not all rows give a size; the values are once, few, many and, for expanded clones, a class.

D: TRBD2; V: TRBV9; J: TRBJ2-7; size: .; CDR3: CASSQGLAGVYEQYF; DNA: TGTGCCAGCAGCCAGGGACTAGCGGGAGTGTACGAGCAGTACTTC
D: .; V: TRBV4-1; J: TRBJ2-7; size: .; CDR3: CASSQGWGYEQYF; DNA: TGCGCCAGCAGCCAGGGTTGGGGATACGAGCAGTACTTC
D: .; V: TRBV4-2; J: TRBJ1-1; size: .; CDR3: CASSLPQENTEAFF; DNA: TGTGCCAGCAGCCTCCCCCAGGAGAACACTGAAGCTTTCTTT
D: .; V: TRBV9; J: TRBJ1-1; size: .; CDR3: CASSVDDVGGSVRTEAFF; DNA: TGTGCCAGCAGCGTAGATGACGTTGGGGGTTCGGTCCGGACTGAAGCTTTCTTT
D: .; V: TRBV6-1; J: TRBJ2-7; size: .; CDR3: CASSETGTTYEQYF; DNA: TGTGCCAGCAGTGAAACCGGGACGACCTACGAGCAGTACTTC
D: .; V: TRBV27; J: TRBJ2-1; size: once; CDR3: CASSLGVEQFF; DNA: TGTGCCAGCAGTTTGGGGGTTGAGCAGTTCTTC
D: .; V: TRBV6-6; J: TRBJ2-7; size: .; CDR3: CASSGLAGRAYEQYF; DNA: TGTGCCAGCAGTGGCCTTGCGGGGCGGGCGTACGAGCAGTACTTC
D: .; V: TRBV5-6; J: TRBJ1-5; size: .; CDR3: CASSFGEGQPQHF; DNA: TGTGCCAGCAGCTTTGGGGAAGGGCAGCCCCAGCATTTT
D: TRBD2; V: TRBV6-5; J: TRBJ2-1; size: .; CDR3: CASSFRPSGNYNEQFF; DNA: TGTGCCAGCAGTTTCCGTCCTAGCGGGAATTACAATGAGCAGTTCTTC
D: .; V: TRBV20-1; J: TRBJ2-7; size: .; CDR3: CSAREYEQYF; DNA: TGCAGTGCTAGAGAGTACGAGCAGTACTTC
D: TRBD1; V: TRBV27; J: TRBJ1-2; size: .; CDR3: CASSSLQGTHGYTF; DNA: TGTGCCAGCAGTTCATTACAGGGGACCCATGGCTACACCTTC
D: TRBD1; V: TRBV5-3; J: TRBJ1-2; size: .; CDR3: CAIIRDSTTRNGYTF; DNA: TGTGCCATAATCCGGGACAGCACTACCCGCAATGGCTACACCTTC
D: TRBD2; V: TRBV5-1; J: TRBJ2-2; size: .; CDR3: CASSLEAGVNTGELFF; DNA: TGCGCCAGCAGCTTGGAGGCGGGAGTCAACACCGGGGAGCTGTTTTTT
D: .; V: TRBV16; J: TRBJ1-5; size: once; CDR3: CASSPGEGDQPQHF; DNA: TGTGCCAGCAGCCCGGGGGAGGGGGACCAGCCCCAGCATTTT
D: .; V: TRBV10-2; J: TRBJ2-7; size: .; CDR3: CASSDRRLEQYF; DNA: TGCGCCAGCAGTGACAGGCGCCTGGAGCAGTACTTC
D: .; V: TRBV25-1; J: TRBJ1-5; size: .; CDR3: CASSESGNNQPQHF; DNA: TGTGCCAGCAGTGAATCGGGGAACAATCAGCCCCAGCATTTT
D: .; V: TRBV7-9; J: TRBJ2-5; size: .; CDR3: CASSLSYVEGVETQYF; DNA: TGTGCCAGCAGCTTATCTTACGTCGAGGGAGTGGAGACCCAGTACTTC
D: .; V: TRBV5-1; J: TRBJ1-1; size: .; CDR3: CASRRLPNTEAFF; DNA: TGCGCCAGCAGACGTCTTCCGAACACTGAAGCTTTCTTT
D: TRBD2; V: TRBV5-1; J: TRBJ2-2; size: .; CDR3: CASSKGLAGVGGELFF; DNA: TGCGCCAGCAGCAAGGGACTAGCGGGAGTTGGTGGGGAGCTGTTTTTT
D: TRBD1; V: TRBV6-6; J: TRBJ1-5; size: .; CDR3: CASNHRGEHQPQHF; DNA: TGTGCCAGCAACCACAGGGGGGAGCATCAGCCCCAGCATTTT
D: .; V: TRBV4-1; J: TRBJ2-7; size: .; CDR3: CASSQVPGFIYEQYF; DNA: TGCGCCAGCAGCCAAGTTCCAGGGTTTATCTACGAGCAGTACTTC
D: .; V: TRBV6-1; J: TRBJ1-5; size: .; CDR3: CASSEQTNQPQHF; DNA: TGTGCCAGCAGTGAACAGACTAATCAGCCCCAGCATTTT
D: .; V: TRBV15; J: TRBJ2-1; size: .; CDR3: CATSKTGTIYNEQFF; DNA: TGTGCCACCAGCAAAACCGGGACAATCTACAATGAGCAGTTCTTC
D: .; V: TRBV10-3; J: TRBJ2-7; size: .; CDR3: CAIKTTGDSYEQYF; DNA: TGTGCCATCAAGACGACAGGTGACTCCTACGAGCAGTACTTC
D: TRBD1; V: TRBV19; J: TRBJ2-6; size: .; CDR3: CASSMIVGTGETSGANVLTF; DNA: TGTGCCAGTAGTATGATCGTAGGGACAGGGGAAACATCTGGGGCCAACGTCCTGACTTTC
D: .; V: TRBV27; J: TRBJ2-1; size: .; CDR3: CASSWRVGEQFF; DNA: TGTGCCAGCAGTTGGAGGGTTGGAGAGCAGTTCTTC
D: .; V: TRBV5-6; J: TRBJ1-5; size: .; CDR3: CASSLLTALYYSNQPQHF; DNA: TGTGCCAGCAGCTTGTTGACAGCTTTGTACTATAGCAATCAGCCCCAGCATTTT
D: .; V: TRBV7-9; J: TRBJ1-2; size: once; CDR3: CASSTLVDGAYGYTF; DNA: TGTGCCAGCAGCACCCTGGTAGACGGCGCCTATGGCTACACCTTC
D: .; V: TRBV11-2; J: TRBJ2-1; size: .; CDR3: CASSYARGREQFF; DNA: TGTGCCAGCAGTTACGCACGAGGGAGAGAGCAGTTCTTC
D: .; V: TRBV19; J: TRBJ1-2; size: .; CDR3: CASSFLGPGDGYTF; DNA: TGTGCCAGTAGTTTCCTGGGCCCCGGGGATGGCTACACCTTC
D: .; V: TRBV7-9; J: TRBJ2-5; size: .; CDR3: CASSLTKETQYF; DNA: TGTGCCAGCAGCTTGACTAAAGAGACCCAGTACTTC
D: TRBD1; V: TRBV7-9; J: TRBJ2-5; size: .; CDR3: CATRGLTGQETQYF; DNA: TGTGCCACCAGGGGGCTTACTGGACAAGAGACCCAGTACTTC
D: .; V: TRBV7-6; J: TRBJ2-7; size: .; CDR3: CASSHRTESYEQYF; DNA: TGTGCCAGCAGCCACAGGACGGAGTCCTACGAGCAGTACTTC
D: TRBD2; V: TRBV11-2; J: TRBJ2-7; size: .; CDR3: CASSLVRGGYEQYF; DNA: TGTGCCAGCAGCTTAGTCCGGGGGGGGTACGAGCAGTACTTC
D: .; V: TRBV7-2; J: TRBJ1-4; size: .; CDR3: CASTPGPGHQKLFF; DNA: TGTGCCAGCACCCCCGGACCCGGACACCAAAAACTGTTTTTT
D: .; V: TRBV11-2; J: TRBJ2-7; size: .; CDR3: CASSLGAGGPYEQYF; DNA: TGTGCCAGCAGCTTAGGGGCAGGGGGGCCCTACGAGCAGTACTTC
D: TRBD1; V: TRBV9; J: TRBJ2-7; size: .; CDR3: CASSVGWDRGEQYF; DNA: TGTGCCAGCAGCGTAGGTTGGGACAGGGGCGAGCAGTACTTC
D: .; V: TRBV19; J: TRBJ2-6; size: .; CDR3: CASSIEAASGANVLTF; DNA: TGTGCCAGTAGTATCGAGGCGGCCTCTGGGGCCAACGTCCTGACTTTC
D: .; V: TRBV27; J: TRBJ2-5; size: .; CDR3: CASSAEGGETQYF; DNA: TGTGCCAGCAGTGCCGAGGGGGGGGAGACCCAGTACTTC
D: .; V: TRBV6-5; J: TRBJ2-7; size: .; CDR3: CASNTPGDFEEQYF; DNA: TGTGCCAGCAACACACCCGGGGATTTTGAAGAGCAGTACTTC
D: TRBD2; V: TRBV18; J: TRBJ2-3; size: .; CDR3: CASSPPGLEVSTDTQYF; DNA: TGTGCCAGCTCACCACCGGGACTAGAAGTCAGCACAGATACGCAGTATTTT
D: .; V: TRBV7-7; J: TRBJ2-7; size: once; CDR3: CASSLGKFEQYF; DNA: TGTGCCAGCAGCTTAGGAAAGTTCGAGCAGTACTTC
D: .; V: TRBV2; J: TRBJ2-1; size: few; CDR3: CASSESILSSYNEQFF; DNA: TGTGCCAGCAGTGAAAGCATCCTCAGCTCCTACAATGAGCAGTTCTTC
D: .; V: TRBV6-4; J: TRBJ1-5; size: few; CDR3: CASSYSVGNQPQHF; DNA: TGTGCCAGCAGTTATTCGGTCGGCAATCAGCCCCAGCATTTT
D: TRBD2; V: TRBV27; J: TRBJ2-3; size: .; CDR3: CASSLRLADLNTQYF; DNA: TGTGCCAGCAGTTTAAGACTAGCGGATCTGAATACGCAGTATTTT
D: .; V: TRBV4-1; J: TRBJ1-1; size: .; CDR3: CASSPERGMNTEAFF; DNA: TGCGCCAGCAGCCCGGAAAGGGGGATGAACACTGAAGCTTTCTTT
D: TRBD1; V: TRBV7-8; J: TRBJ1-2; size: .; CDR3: CASSLPSDRLYGYTF; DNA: TGTGCCAGCAGCTTACCCTCGGACAGGCTCTATGGCTACACCTTC
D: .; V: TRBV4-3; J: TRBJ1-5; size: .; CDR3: CASSTGLKSNQPQHF; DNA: TGCGCCAGCAGTACGGGACTCAAGAGCAATCAGCCCCAGCATTTT
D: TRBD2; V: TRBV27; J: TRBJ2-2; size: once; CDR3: CASSLYSGANTGELFF; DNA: TGTGCCAGCAGTTTATATAGCGGGGCGAACACCGGGGAGCTGTTTTTT
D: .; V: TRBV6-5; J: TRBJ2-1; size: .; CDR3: CASSYSFLALYNEQFF; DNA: TGTGCCAGCAGTTACTCGTTCCTAGCCCTCTACAATGAGCAGTTCTTC